This T cell receptor (beta chain) originates from a study of blood T cell repertoires in COVID-19. Original data processing: Counts of nucleated cells, estimated from reference gene primer amplification, were obtained. Method: immunoSEQ multiplex PCR; TCRdb's copy keeps in-frame clones and lacks some. For V, J and clone size, that table is used; D and trimming come from the DNA. This sample has about 100,000 clones, with approximately 80% found just once. Turning to this clone: Sequence at one end of the junction differs from germline and may be a read error.

CDR1 is SEHNR and CDR2 is FQNEAQ in the germline V gene (reference sequence). The CDR3 has 15 amino acids. The sequence was collected from a woman between 65 and 79 years old with acute or convalescent COVID-19. Sequenced sample: peripheral blood. This chain links TRBV7-9 with TRBJ1-3; D gene uncertain. The CDR3 loop is CASSLGGVGGNTIYF. CDR3 sequence (DNA): TGTGCCAGCAGCTTAGGGGGAGTCGGTGGAAACACTATATATTTT.